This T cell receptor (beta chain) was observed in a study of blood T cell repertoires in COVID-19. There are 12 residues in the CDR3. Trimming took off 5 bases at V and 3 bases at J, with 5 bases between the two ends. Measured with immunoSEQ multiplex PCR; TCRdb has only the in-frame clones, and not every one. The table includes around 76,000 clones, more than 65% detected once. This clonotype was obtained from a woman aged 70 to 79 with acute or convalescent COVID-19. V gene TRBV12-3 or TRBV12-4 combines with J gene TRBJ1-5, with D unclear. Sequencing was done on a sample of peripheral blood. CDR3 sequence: CASSRSNQPQHF. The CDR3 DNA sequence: TGTGCCAGCAGTCGGTCCAATCAGCCCCAGCATTTT.